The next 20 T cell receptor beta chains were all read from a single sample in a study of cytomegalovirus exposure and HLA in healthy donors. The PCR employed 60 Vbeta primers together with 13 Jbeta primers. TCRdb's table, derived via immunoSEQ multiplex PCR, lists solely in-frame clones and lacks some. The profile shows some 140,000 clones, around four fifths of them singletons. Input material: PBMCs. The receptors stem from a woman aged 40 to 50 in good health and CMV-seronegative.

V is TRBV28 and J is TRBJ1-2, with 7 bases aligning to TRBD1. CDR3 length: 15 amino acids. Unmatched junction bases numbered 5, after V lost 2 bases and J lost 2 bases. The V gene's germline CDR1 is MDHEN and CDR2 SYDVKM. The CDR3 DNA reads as TGTGCCAGCAGTTTACCCTCGGGACAGAACTATGGCTACACCTTC. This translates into CASSLPSGQNYGYTF.

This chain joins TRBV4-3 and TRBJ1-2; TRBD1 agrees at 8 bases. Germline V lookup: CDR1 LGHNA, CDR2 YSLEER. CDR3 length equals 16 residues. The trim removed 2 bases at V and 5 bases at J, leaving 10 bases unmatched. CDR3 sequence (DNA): TGCGCCAGCAGCCAACAACCAGGACAGGGAGAGTATGGCTACACCTTC. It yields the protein CASSQQPGQGEYGYTF.

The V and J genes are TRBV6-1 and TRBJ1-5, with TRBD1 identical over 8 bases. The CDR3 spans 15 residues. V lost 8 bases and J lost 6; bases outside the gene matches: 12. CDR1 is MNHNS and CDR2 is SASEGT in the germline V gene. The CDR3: CASRKGQDGSQPQHF. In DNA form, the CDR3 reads TGTGCCAGCCGGAAGGGACAGGACGGTAGTCAGCCCCAGCATTTT.

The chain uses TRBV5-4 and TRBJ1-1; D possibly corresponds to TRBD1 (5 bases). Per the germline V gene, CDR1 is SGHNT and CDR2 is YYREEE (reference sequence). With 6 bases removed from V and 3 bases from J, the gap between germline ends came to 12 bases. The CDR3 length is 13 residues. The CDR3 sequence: CASKTDSHTEAFF. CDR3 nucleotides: TGTGCCAGCAAAACCGACAGTCACACTGAAGCTTTCTTT. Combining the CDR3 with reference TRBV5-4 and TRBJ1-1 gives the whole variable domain ETGVTQSPTHLIKTRGQQVTLRCSSQSGHNTVSWYQQALGQGPQFIFQYYREEENGRGNFPPRFSGLQFPNYSSELNVNALELDDSALYLCASKTDSHTEAFFGQGTRLTVV.

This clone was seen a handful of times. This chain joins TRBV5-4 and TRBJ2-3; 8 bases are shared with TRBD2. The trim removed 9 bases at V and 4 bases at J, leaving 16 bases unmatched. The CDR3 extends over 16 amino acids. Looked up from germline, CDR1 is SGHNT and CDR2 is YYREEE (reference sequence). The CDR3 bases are TGTGCCACCATAGAGCGCCGGGGGGGCCCCGCAGATACGCAGTATTTT. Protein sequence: CATIERRGGPADTQYF.

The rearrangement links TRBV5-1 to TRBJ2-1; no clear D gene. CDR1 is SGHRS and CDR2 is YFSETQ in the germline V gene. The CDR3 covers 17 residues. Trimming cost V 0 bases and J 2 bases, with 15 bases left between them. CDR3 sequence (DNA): TGCGCCAGCAGCTTGGGAGAGTTAGCATTCACCTACAATGAGCAGTTCTTC. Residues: CASSLGELAFTYNEQFF.

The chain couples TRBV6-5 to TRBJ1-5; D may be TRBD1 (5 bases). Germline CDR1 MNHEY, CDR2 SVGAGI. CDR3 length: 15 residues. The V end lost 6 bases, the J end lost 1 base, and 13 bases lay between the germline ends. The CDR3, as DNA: TGTGCCAGCAGAATCCGGGGGGAAAGCAATCAGCCCCAGCATTTT. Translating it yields CASRIRGESNQPQHF.

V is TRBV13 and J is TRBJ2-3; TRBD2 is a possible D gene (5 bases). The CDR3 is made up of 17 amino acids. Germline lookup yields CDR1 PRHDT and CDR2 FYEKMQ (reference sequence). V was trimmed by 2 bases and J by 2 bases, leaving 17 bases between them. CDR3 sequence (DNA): TGTGCCAGCAGCTTACTGGATTGGGAGCCGATCACAGATACGCAGTATTTT. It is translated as CASSLLDWEPITDTQYF.

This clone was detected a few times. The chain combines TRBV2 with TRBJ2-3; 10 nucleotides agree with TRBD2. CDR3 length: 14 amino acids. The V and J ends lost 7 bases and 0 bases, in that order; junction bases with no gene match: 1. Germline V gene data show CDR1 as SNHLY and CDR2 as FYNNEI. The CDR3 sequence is CASKLAGSTDTQYF. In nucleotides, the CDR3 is TGTGCCAGCAAACTAGCGGGGAGCACAGATACGCAGTATTTT.

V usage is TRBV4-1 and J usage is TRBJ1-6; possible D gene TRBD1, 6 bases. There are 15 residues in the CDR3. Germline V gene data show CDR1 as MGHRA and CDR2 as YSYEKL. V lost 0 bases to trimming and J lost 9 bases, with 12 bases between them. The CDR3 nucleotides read TGCGCCAGCAGCCAAGATACAGGGAGCACTTCACCCCTCCACTTT. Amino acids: CASSQDTGSTSPLHF.

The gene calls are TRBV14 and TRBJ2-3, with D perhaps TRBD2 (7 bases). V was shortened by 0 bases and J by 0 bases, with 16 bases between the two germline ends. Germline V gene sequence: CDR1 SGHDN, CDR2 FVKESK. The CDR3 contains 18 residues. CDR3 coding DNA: TGTGCCAGCAGCCAAGAGAGGGGGGGAAGACCTAGCACAGATACGCAGTATTTT. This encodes CASSQERGGRPSTDTQYF.

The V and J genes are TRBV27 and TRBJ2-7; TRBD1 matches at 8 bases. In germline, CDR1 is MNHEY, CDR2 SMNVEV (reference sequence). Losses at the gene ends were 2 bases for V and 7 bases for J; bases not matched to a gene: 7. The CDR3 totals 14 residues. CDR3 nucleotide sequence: TGTGCCAGCAGTTTAACAGGGGGATGGGAGGAGCAGTACTTC. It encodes CASSLTGGWEEQYF.

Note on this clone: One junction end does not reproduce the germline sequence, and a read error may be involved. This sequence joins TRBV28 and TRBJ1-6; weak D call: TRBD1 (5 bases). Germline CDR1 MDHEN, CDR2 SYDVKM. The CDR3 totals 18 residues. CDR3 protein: CASSLSKSGVRGNSPLHF. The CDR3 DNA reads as TGCGCCAGCAGTCTTTCGAAGTCGGGGGTAAGAGGTAATTCACCCCTCCACTTT.

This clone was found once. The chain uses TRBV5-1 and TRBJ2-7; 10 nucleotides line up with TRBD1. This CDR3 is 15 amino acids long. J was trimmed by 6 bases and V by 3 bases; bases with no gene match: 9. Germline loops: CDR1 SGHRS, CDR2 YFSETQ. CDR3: CASSSGTGDWSEQYF. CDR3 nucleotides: TGCGCCAGCAGCTCCGGGACAGGGGATTGGTCCGAGCAGTACTTC.

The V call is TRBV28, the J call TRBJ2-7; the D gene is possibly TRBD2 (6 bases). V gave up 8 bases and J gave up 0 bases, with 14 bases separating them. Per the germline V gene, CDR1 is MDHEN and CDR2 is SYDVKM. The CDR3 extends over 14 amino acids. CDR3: CASRRGGNSYEQYF. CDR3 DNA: TGTGCCAGCCGTCGTGGGGGGAACTCCTACGAGCAGTACTTC.

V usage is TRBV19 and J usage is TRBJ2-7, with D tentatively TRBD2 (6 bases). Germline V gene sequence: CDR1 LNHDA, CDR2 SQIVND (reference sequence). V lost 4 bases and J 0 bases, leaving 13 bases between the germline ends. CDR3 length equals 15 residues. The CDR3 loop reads CASSKPGLSSYEQYF. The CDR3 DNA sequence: TGTGCCAGTAGTAAACCGGGACTGAGCTCCTACGAGCAGTACTTC.

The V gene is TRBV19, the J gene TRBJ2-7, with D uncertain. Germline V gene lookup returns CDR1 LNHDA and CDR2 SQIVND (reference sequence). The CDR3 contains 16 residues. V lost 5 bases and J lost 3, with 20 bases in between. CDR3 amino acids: CASSPERNLRSYEQYF. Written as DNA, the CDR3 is TGTGCCAGTAGTCCTGAGAGGAATTTGAGGAGCTACGAGCAGTACTTC.

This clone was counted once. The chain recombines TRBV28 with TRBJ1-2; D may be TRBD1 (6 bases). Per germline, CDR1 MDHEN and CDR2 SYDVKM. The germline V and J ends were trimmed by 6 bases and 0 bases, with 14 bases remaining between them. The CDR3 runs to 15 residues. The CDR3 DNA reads TGTGCCAGCAGCCGAGGGGGAAAAGCTAACTATGGCTACACCTTC. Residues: CASSRGGKANYGYTF.

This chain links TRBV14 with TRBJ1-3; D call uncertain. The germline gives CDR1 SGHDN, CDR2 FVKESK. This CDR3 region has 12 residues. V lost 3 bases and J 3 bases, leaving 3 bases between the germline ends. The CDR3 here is CASSHYGNTIYF. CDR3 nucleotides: TGTGCCAGCAGCCATTATGGAAACACCATATATTTT. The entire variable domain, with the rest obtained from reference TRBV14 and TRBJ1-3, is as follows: EAGVTQFPSHSVIEKGQTVTLRCDPISGHDNLYWYRRVMGKEIKFLLHFVKESKQDESGMPNNRFLAERTGGTYSTLKVQPAELEDSGVYFCASSHYGNTIYFGEGSWLTVV.

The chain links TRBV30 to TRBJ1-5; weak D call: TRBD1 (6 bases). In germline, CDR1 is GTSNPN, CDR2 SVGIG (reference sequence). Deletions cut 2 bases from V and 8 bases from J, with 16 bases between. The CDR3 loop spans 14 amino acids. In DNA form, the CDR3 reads TGTGCCTGGAGTCCGACTCATTACAGGGAGCCCCAGCATTTT. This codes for CAWSPTHYREPQHF.